This T cell receptor (beta chain) was profiled in a study of T cell responses to AZD1222 COVID-19 vaccine. Study-level findings and limits: Spike as a whole was targeted by vaccine-associated CD4 TCRs, dominant at 160-218 and 743-854.

TCRdb's copy holds only in-frame clones and misses some; the assay was immunoSEQ multiplex PCR. The sample gives around 170,000 clones, roughly 90% of which show up once; over 0.75% is in the top ten. The germline CDR1 and CDR2 sequences are SGHNT and YYREEE (reference sequence). CDR3 length: 16 residues. Trimming at V came to 2 bases and at J to 3 bases, leaving 3 bases not matched to a gene. With regard to this clone: The antigen remains unidentified.

The starting material was peripheral blood, obtained on day 0 of AZD1222 vaccination. This TCR derives from an adult in good health. This sequence joins TRBV5-4 and TRBJ2-1; 12 bases align to TRBD2. CDR3 residues: CASSFTSGRNYNEQFF. Written as DNA, the CDR3 is TGTGCCAGCAGCTTTACTAGCGGGAGGAACTACAATGAGCAGTTCTTC.